This T cell receptor (beta chain) was observed in a study of shared clonotypes between healthy human individuals. CDR3 length: 16 amino acids. V was pared by 6 bases and J by 0 bases, with 15 bases between. The germline V gene encodes CDR1 MDHEN and CDR2 SYDVKM. Profiling relied on immunoSEQ multiplex PCR, and the TCRdb table lists in-frame clones only, not all of them. The sample holds about 1 million clones, around 76% seen once. What was sequenced was memory CD4+ T cells sorted from blood. The sample's subset: CD45RA-negative fraction. This chain links TRBV28 with TRBJ1-3; TRBD1 is a possible D gene (6 bases). The receptor comes from a man aged 18-30 years in good health. CDR3 sequence reads: CASRNRRDNSGNTIYF. CDR3 coding DNA: TGTGCCAGCAGAAACCGCCGGGACAACTCTGGAAACACCATATATTTT.